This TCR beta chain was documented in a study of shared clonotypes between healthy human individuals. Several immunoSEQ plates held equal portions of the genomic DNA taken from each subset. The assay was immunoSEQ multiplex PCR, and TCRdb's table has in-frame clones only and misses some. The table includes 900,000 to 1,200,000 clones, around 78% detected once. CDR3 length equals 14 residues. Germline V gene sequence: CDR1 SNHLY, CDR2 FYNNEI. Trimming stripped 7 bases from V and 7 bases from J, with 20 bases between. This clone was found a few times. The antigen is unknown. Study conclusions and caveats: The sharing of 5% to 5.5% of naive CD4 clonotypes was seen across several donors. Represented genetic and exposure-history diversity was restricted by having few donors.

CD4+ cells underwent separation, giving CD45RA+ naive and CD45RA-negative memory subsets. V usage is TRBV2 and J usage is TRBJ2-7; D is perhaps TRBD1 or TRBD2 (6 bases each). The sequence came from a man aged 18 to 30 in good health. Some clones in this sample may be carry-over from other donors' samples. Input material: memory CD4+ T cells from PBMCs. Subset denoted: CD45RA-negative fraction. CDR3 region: CASTLIERRGEQYF. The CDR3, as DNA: TGTGCCAGCACTCTAATCGAACGGAGGGGGGAGCAGTACTTC.